Here is one TCR beta chain with its context. Its antigen remains unidentified. The sample belongs to a study of OX40 agonist ivuxolimab in advanced cancers. Across the study: Each patient was given ivuxolimab into a vein every 2 weeks, at 0.01 to 10 mg/kg. Two patients with cutaneous melanoma and one with hepatocellular carcinoma, three in total, showed partial responses.

Individuals having autoimmune disease history or systemic immunosuppression were not enrolled. Findings and limits, study-wide: Researchers did not determine the expanded peripheral T cells' antigen specificity.

This CDR3 has 12 residues. The germline gives CDR1 SNHLY, CDR2 FYNNEI. Trimming took 11 bases from V and 0 from J, leaving 10 bases between them. Profiling relied on immunoSEQ multiplex PCR, and the TCRdb table lists in-frame clones only, not all of them. The table has 90,000 or so clones, approximately 90% seen once. The chain joins TRBV2 to TRBJ1-1, with TRBD1 as a possible D gene (6 bases). This TCR was recovered from an adult with an advanced solid tumor such as melanoma, head and neck, liver or kidney cancer. The sample here was CD4+ or CD8+ T cells sorted from blood, taken in a trial of the OX40 agonist ivuxolimab. CDR3 nucleotide sequence: TGTGCCTCCCACAGGGTGAACACTGAAGCTTTCTTT. It codes for CASHRVNTEAFF. The whole variable domain, remainder taken from reference TRBV2 and TRBJ1-1, is EPEVTQTPSHQVTQMGQEVILRCVPISNHLYFYWYRQILGQKVEFLVSFYNNEISEKSEIFDDQFSVERPDGSNFTLKIRSTKLEDSAMYFCASHRVNTEAFFGQGTRLTVV.